The rows below give T cell receptor beta chains drawn from one sample of a study of blood T cell repertoires in COVID-19. Using immunoSEQ multiplex PCR, the repertoire was profiled, and TCRdb retains in-frame clones only, with some absent. The table records roughly 310,000 clones, 85% to 90% of them present only once. Sequencing was carried out using peripheral blood. These TCRs come from a woman between 45 and 60 years old with active or convalescent COVID-19. Each CDR3 is given with its conserved first and last residue. Each record gives: V gene, J gene, CDR3 protein.

V: TRBV9
J: TRBJ1-2
CDR3: CASSVGRYGYTF

V: TRBV25-1
J: TRBJ1-2
CDR3: CASSELRDRVAGYTF

V: TRBV14
J: TRBJ2-7
CDR3: CASSPRGYEQYF

V: TRBV6-5
J: TRBJ1-6
CDR3: CASSSLVSPLHF

V: TRBV27
J: TRBJ1-5
CDR3: CASSSSQGVGNQPQHF

V: TRBV19
J: TRBJ2-1
CDR3: CASSDGLAGYNEQFF

V: TRBV5-1
J: TRBJ1-4
CDR3: CASSLDRDNEKLFF

V: TRBV10-3
J: TRBJ2-7
CDR3: CAMGAGLDEQYF

V: TRBV13
J: TRBJ2-1
CDR3: CASSFGQGGYNEQFF

V: TRBV19
J: TRBJ1-1
CDR3: CASSPARFLGNTEAFF

V: TRBV27
J: TRBJ2-1
CDR3: CASSSGGGAYNEQFF

V: TRBV7-2
J: TRBJ2-2
CDR3: CASSLHPGDLNTGELFF

V: TRBV3-1/TRBV3-2
J: TRBJ2-3
CDR3: CASSHRTGTHTQYF

V: TRBV28
J: TRBJ2-1
CDR3: CASTRSYNEQFF

V: TRBV28
J: TRBJ1-3
CDR3: CASSLYGTGSNTIYF

V: TRBV25-1
J: TRBJ2-1
CDR3: CASMSLYEQFF

V: TRBV7-2
J: TRBJ1-2
CDR3: CASSDPQGNPSYGYTF

V: TRBV6-2/TRBV6-3
J: TRBJ1-6
CDR3: CASSIWSSYNSPLHF

V: TRBV19
J: TRBJ2-2
CDR3: CASRETDHGELFF

V: TRBV15
J: TRBJ1-3
CDR3: CATSSNRDRGTGNTIYF

V: TRBV27
J: TRBJ1-5
CDR3: CASSPQGPHQPQHF

V: TRBV5-1
J: TRBJ1-4
CDR3: CASSLDGYATNEKLFF

V: TRBV27
J: TRBJ2-7
CDR3: CASSPTGTATYEQYF

V: TRBV7-9
J: TRBJ1-1
CDR3: CASRRGTGEVNTEAFF

V: TRBV2
J: TRBJ2-1
CDR3: CASTLREGWDNEQFF

V: TRBV6-5
J: TRBJ1-2
CDR3: CASSYDRTGLHYGYTF

V: TRBV7-9
J: TRBJ1-2
CDR3: CASSLNRDRGHYGYTF

V: TRBV5-1
J: TRBJ2-5
CDR3: CASSLGGQAAIQETQYF

V: TRBV3-1/TRBV3-2
J: TRBJ2-1
CDR3: CASSQDAGLANYNEQFF

V: TRBV4-3
J: TRBJ2-7
CDR3: CASSLGTSEVYEQYF

V: TRBV7-2
J: TRBJ2-7
CDR3: CASSLWGSGAYEQYF

V: TRBV5-4
J: TRBJ1-3
CDR3: CASSASGTSHPGNTIYF

V: TRBV6-1
J: TRBJ2-5
CDR3: CASSEVPTARETQYF

V: TRBV21-1
J: TRBJ1-2
CDR3: CASSDRGGYGYTF

V: TRBV10-2
J: TRBJ2-7
CDR3: CASSDPRLAGVTVGSYEQYF

V: TRBV15
J: TRBJ1-4
CDR3: CATSGPDEKLFF

V: TRBV27
J: TRBJ1-2
CDR3: CASSSRQEVYGYTF

V: TRBV28
J: TRBJ1-2
CDR3: CASSRLQDIYGYTF

V: TRBV18
J: TRBJ2-7
CDR3: CASSRRGRDRGNEQYF

V: TRBV6-2/TRBV6-3
J: TRBJ2-7
CDR3: CASSPDRPFYEQYF

V: TRBV3-1/TRBV3-2
J: TRBJ2-1
CDR3: CASSHTLAGAEQFF

V: TRBV7-3
J: TRBJ2-3
CDR3: CASSLSAGGTDTQYF

V: TRBV10-3
J: TRBJ2-1
CDR3: CAISAGTSGPLYNEQFF

V: TRBV7-8
J: TRBJ2-1
CDR3: CASSLVGLAGVGPNEQFF

V: TRBV18
J: TRBJ1-4
CDR3: CASSHTISAAEKLFF

V: TRBV19
J: TRBJ1-4
CDR3: CASSHKDRVNEKLFF

V: TRBV5-5
J: TRBJ1-4
CDR3: CASSLWGPTNEKLFF

V: TRBV30
J: TRBJ1-2
CDR3: CAWSSGHGYTF

V: TRBV13
J: TRBJ2-2
CDR3: CASSLVIRDRKYNTGELFF

V: TRBV7-9
J: TRBJ2-2
CDR3: CASNRGSNTGELFF

V: TRBV7-8
J: TRBJ1-1
CDR3: CASSYVLAGTGDTEAFF

V: TRBV5-1
J: TRBJ2-3
CDR3: CASSSGTSGGADTQYF

V: TRBV21-1
J: TRBJ1-2
CDR3: CASSNRGSNYGYTF

V: TRBV3-1/TRBV3-2
J: TRBJ1-6
CDR3: CASSQGQVESPLHF

V: TRBV9
J: TRBJ2-1
CDR3: CASSVAGSNNEQFF